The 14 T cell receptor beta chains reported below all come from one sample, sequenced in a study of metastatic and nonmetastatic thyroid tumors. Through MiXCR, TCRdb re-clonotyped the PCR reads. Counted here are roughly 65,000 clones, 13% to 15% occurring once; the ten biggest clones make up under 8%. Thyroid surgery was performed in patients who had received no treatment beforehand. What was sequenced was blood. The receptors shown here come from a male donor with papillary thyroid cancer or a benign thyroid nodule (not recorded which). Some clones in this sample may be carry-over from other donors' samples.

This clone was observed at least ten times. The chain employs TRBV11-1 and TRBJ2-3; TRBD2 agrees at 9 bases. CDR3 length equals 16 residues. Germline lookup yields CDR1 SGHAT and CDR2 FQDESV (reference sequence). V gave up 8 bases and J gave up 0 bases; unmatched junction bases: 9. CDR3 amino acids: CASGLAGPGSTDTQYF. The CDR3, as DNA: TGTGCCAGCGGGCTAGCGGGACCCGGAAGCACAGATACGCAGTATTTT.

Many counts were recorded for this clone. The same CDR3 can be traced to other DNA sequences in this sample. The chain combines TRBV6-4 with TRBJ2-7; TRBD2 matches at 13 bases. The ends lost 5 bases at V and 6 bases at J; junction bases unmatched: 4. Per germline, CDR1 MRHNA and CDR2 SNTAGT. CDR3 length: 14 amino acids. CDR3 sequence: CASSRTSGRSEQYF. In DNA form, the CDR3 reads TGTGCCAGCAGTCGGACTAGCGGGAGAAGCGAGCAGTACTTC.

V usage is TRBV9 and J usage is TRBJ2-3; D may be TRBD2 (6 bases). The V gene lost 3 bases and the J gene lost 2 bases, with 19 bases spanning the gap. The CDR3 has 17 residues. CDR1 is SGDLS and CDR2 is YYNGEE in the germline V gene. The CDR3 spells CASSAVETSCITDTQYF. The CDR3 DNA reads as TGTGCCAGCAGCGCGGTGGAAACTAGCTGCATCACAGATACGCAGTATTTT.

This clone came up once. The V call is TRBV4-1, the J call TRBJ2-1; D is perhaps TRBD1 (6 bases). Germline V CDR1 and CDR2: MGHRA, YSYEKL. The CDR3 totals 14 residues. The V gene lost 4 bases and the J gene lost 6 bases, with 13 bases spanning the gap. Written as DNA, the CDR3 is TGCGCCAGCAGCCGACCAACAGGGTTCAATGAGCAGTTCTTC. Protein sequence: CASSRPTGFNEQFF.

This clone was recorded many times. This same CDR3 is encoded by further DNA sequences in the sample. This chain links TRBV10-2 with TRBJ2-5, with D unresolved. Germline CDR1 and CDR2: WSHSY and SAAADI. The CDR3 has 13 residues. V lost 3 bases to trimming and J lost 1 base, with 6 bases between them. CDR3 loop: CASSEPVQETQYF. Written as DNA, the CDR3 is TGCGCCAGCAGTGAACCAGTCCAAGAGACCCAGTACTTC.

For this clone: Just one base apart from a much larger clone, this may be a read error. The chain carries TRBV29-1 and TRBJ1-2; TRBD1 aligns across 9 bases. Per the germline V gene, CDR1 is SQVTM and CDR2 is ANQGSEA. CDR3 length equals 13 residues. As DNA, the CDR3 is TGCAGAGTTGATGGGGACAGGGAAGATGGCTACACCTTC. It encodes CRVDGDREDGYTF.

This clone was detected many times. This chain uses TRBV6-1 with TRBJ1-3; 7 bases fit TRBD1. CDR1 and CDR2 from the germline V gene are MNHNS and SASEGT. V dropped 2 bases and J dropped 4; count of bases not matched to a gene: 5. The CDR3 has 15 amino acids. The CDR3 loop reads CASSEQGGSGNTIYF. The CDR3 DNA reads TGTGCCAGCAGTGAACAGGGGGGTTCCGGAAACACCATATATTTT.

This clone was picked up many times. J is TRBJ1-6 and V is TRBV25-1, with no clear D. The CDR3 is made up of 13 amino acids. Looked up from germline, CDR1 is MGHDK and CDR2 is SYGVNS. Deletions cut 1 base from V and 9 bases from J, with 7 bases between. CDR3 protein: CASSEWWGSPLHF. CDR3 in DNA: TGTGCCAGCAGTGAATGGTGGGGTTCACCCCTCCACTTT.

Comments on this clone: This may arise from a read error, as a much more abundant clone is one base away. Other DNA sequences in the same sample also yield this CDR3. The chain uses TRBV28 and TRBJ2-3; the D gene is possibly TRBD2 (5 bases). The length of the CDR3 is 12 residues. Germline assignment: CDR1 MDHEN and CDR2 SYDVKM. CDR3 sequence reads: CASSGYGDTQYF. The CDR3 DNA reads TGTGCCAGCAGCGGCTACGGGGATACGCAGTATTTC.

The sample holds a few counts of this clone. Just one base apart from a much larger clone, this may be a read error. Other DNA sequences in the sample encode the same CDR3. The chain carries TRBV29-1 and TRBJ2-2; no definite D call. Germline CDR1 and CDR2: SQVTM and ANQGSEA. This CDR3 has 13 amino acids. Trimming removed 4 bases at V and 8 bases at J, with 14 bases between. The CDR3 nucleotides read TGCAGCGTTGTGCGTAGCCATACAGGGGAGCTGTTTTTT. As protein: CSVVRSHTGELFF.

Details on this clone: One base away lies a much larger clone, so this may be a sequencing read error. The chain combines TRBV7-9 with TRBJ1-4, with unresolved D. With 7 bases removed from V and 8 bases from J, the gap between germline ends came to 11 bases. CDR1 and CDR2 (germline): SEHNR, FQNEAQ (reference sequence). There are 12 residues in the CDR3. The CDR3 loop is CASIAVGEKLFF. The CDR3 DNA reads TGTGCCAGCATCGCGGTTGGCGAAAAACTGTTTTTT. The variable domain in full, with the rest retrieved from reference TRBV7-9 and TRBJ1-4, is DTGVSQNPRHKITKRGQNVTFRCDPISEHNRLYWYRQTLGQGPEFLTYFQNEAQLEKSRLLSDRFSAERPKGSFSTLEIQRTEQGDSAMYLCASIAVGEKLFFGSGTQLSVL.

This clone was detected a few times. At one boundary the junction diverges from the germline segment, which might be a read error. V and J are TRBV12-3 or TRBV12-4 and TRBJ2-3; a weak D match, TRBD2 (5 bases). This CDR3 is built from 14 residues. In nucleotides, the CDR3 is TGTGCCAGCAGCCCACTAGAGGGCACATATACGCATTATTTT. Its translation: CASSPLEGTYTHYF.

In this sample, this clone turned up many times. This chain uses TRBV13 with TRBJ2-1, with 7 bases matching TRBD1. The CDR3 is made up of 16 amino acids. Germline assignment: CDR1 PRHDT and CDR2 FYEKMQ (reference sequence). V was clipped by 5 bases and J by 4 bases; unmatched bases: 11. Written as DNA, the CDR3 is TGTGCCAGCAGCCCGCGACAGGGACCCCTTTACAATGAGCAGTTCTTC. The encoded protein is CASSPRQGPLYNEQFF.

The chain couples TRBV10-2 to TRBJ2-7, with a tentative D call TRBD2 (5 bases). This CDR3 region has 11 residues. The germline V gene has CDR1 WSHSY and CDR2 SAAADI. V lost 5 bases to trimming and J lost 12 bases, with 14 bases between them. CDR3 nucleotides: TGCGCCAGCAGTCAGATCGGGATGGGGTACTTC. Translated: CASSQIGMGYF.